This T cell receptor beta chain was recorded in a study of breast tumors, draining lymph nodes, adjacent tissues. Study conclusions and caveats: Data only fit, rather than demonstrated, lymph node origin of most tumor T cells. Compared with lymph nodes, tumors were less diverse; compared with nontumor tissue, more.

V lost 2 bases and J lost 11; bases outside the gene matches: 11. Germline V gene sequence: CDR1 SGHDT, CDR2 YYEEEE. CDR3 size: 14 residues. Notes on this clonotype: What it binds is unknown.

TCRdb recomputed calls from the multiplex PCR reads with MiXCR, one row per CDR3 protein. The sample records about 47,000 distinct CDR3 sequences, 20% to 25% being singletons. Sequenced: breast tumor tissue. This rearrangement joins TRBV5-6 to TRBJ2-3, with 7 bases aligning to TRBD2. The source of this sequence is a female donor with breast cancer. Some clones in this sample may be carry-over from other donors' samples. CDR3: CASSLGPGGRMQYF. DNA of the CDR3: TGTGCCAGCAGCTTAGGTCCTGGCGGGAGAATGCAGTATTTT.